This T cell receptor beta chain comes out of a study of beta chain features in type 1 diabetes. Study as a whole: Age, gender and cell yields were similar between patients and healthy donors.

As every portion of the isolated RNA was reverse transcribed, the sequencing read expressed TCRB transcripts. TCRdb's table, derived via immunoSEQ multiplex PCR, lists solely in-frame clones and lacks some. Of approximately 130,000 clones listed, roughly 17% are singletons. General study results and limits: In every one of the four CD4+ subsets, TCRB CDR3s were moderately but significantly shorter in Type 1 diabetes patients. Type 1 diabetes patients showed fewer insertions and more deletions at VDJ junctions. PCR may have favored shorter templates equally in patients and controls.

CDR1 is LNHNV and CDR2 is YYDKDF in the germline V gene (reference sequence). The CDR3 runs to 13 residues. Deletions cut 0 bases from V and 4 bases from J, with 6 bases between. Purity exceeding 98% was reached by all sorted populations. About this clone: Its antigen is as yet unknown.

The chain links TRBV15 to TRBJ1-2, with D hard to call. The receptor comes from a man between 18 and 35 years old with type 1 diabetes. The sequencing input was central memory CD4+ T cells from blood. CDR3 region: CATSRDPGYGYTF. The CDR3 bases are TGTGCCACCAGCAGAGATCCAGGCTATGGCTACACCTTC.